One sample yielded the 9 T cell receptor beta chains listed below, sequenced in a study of shared clonotypes between healthy human individuals. The assay was immunoSEQ multiplex PCR, and TCRdb's table has in-frame clones only and misses some. The table records about 2.3 million clones, 85% to 95% of them present only once. Input material: naive CD4+ T cells from PBMCs. The subset: CD45RA+ positively selected. The receptors stem from a man younger than 35 in good health. Some clones in this sample may be carry-over from other donors' samples.

V gene TRBV30 combines with J gene TRBJ1-2; maybe TRBD1 (6 bases). V was cut by 0 bases and J by 5 bases, with 13 bases left in between. The CDR3 is 14 residues long. Germline-derived CDR1 and CDR2 are GTSNPN and SVGIG (reference sequence). In DNA form, the CDR3 reads TGTGCCTGGAGTGTAAGTGGGGGCGCGTATGGCTACACCTTC. This encodes CAWSVSGGAYGYTF.

This chain links TRBV11-2 with TRBJ2-7; 9 bases are shared with TRBD1. This CDR3 is 14 amino acids long. CDR1 and CDR2 from the germline V gene are SGHAT and FQNNGV. V lost 4 bases, J lost 3 bases, and 4 bases stayed unmatched. The CDR3 coding sequence is TGTGCCAGCAGCTCGGGGACAGGGAACTACGAGCAGTACTTC. Amino acids: CASSSGTGNYEQYF.

The chain carries TRBV11-2 and TRBJ2-1; 9 bases are a match to TRBD1. CDR1 is SGHAT and CDR2 is FQNNGV in the germline V gene. V lost 3 bases to trimming and J lost 3 bases; unmatched junction nucleotides: 3. This CDR3 is 15 amino acids long. CDR3 DNA: TGTGCCAGCAGCTTGGGGGGACAGGGCTACAATGAGCAGTTCTTC. Protein: CASSLGGQGYNEQFF.

The CDR3 loop is CASSQYRGGETQYF. The CDR3 DNA is TGCGCCAGCAGCCAATACAGGGGGGGAGAGACCCAGTACTTC. V and J are TRBV4-1 and TRBJ2-5; weak D call: TRBD1 (8 bases). The CDR3 consists of 14 residues. The germline CDR1 and CDR2 sequences are MGHRA and YSYEKL. V was shortened by 2 bases and J by 4 bases, with 11 bases between the two germline ends.

J is TRBJ2-7 and V is TRBV29-1; D is uncertain. Trimming took 7 bases from V and 2 from J, leaving 12 bases between them. This CDR3 is built from 12 residues. CDR1 and CDR2 (germline): SQVTM, ANQGSEA. CDR3: CSAGPQAYEQYF. DNA for the CDR3: TGCAGCGCTGGACCTCAGGCCTACGAGCAGTACTTC.

The genes are TRBV9 and TRBJ2-3; tentatively, D is TRBD2 (6 bases). The CDR3 has 14 residues. V lost 6 bases, J lost 0 bases, and 11 bases lay in between. From germline, CDR1 is SGDLS and CDR2 YYNGEE. The CDR3 sequence: CASTAGTSTDTQYF. DNA of the CDR3: TGTGCCAGCACGGCCGGGACTAGCACAGATACGCAGTATTTT.

The gene calls are TRBV28 and TRBJ2-5; TRBD1 matches at 8 bases. Trimming at V came to 7 bases and at J to 6 bases, leaving 10 bases not matched to a gene. CDR1 is MDHEN, CDR2 SYDVKM, per germline. The CDR3 extends over 14 amino acids. The CDR3 coding sequence is TGTGCCAGCATGGTGGGACAGGCTGGGAAGACCCAGTACTTC. It yields the protein CASMVGQAGKTQYF.

The chain couples TRBV28 to TRBJ1-2, with D perhaps matching TRBD1 (6 bases). CDR1 and CDR2 (germline): MDHEN, SYDVKM. The CDR3 has 15 amino acids. Trimming removed 5 bases at V and 3 bases at J, with 16 bases between. Written as DNA, the CDR3 is TGTGCCAGCAGTACAGGGACCGTACCCTACTATGGCTACACCTTC. Residues: CASSTGTVPYYGYTF.

This clone has just one count. J is TRBJ2-3 and V is TRBV10-3; a possible D gene is TRBD1 (6 bases). From germline, CDR1 is ENHRY and CDR2 SYGVKD. V lost 4 bases, J lost 6 bases, and 20 bases lay in between. CDR3 size: 16 residues. The CDR3: CAISGLTGWDSDTQYF. The DNA for the CDR3 is TGTGCCATCAGTGGGTTGACAGGTTGGGATTCTGATACGCAGTATTTT.